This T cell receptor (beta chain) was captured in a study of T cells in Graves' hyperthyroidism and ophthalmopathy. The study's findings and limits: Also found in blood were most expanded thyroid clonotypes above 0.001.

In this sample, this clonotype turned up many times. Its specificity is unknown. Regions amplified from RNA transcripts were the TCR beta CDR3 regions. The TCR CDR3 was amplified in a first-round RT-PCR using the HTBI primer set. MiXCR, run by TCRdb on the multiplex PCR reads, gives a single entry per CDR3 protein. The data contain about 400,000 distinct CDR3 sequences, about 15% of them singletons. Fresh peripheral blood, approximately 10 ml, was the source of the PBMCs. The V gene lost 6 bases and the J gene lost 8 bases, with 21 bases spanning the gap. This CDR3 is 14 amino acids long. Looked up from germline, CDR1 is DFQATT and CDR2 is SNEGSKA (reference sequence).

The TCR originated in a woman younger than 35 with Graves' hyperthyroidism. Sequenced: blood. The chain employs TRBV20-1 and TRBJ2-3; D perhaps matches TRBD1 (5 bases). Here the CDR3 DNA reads TGCAGTGCCCCATCTAAGGGGTTCAGGGCTACGCAGTATTTT. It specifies CSAPSKGFRATQYF.